Shown below are 3 T cell receptor beta chains from a single sample sequenced in a study of sequential checkpoint blockade in melanoma. Treatment in this sample: randomized to nivolumab then ipilimumab (arm A) or the reverse (arm B). Only in-frame clones appear in the TCRdb table, and some are missing; sequencing was by immunoSEQ multiplex PCR. The sample carries around 19,000 clones, 72% recorded once. Sequencing was performed on CD8+ T cells sorted from blood (inferred from file names), taken from a patient given nivolumab and ipilimumab in sequence. These receptors came from a human donor with melanoma.

The V call is TRBV9, the J call TRBJ1-3; TRBD1 aligns across 7 bases. V lost 3 bases and J lost 2; bases outside the gene matches: 11. Per the germline V gene, CDR1 is SGDLS and CDR2 is YYNGEE. The CDR3 runs to 17 residues. The DNA of the CDR3 is TGTGCCAGCAGCGCCACCCCCGGCGGACAGGCTGGAAACACCATATATTTT. Encoded protein: CASSATPGGQAGNTIYF.

The CDR3 region is CASSAGTGLGYEQYF. CDR3 nucleotides: TGTGCCAGCAGCGCAGGGACAGGGCTAGGCTACGAGCAGTACTTC. The chain is built from TRBV11-2 and TRBJ2-7; 9 nucleotides agree with TRBD1. V was clipped by 5 bases and J by 3 bases; unmatched bases: 8. There are 15 residues in the CDR3. The germline V gene encodes CDR1 SGHAT and CDR2 FQNNGV. The full variable domain, with the rest looked up from reference TRBV11-2 and TRBJ2-7, is EAGVAQSPRYKIIEKRQSVAFWCNPISGHATLYWYQQILGQGPKLLIQFQNNGVVDDSQLPKDRFSAERLKGVDSTLKIQPAKLEDSAVYLCASSAGTGLGYEQYFGPGTRLTVT.

This chain connects TRBV27 to TRBJ2-7; weak D call: TRBD1 (7 bases). The CDR3 spans 17 residues. Trimming removed 1 base from V and 0 bases from J, with 16 bases in between. Germline values: CDR1 MNHEY, CDR2 SMNVEV (reference sequence). CDR3 coding DNA: TGTGCCAGCAGTTTATATTTTCAGGGGGGAATCTCCTACGAGCAGTACTTC. Amino acid sequence: CASSLYFQGGISYEQYF.